The rows below give T cell receptor beta chains drawn from one sample of a study of cytomegalovirus exposure and HLA in healthy donors. Generated by immunoSEQ multiplex PCR, the TCRdb table keeps only in-frame clones and is missing some. The sample includes fewer than 250,000 clones, 65% to 85% of them seen just once. Sequenced: PBMCs. These receptors originate from a woman under 30 in good health and CMV-seronegative. Both conserved end residues are part of each CDR3. D genes are given only for firm matches. Rows may omit the clone size; those that give it use once, few, many or a size class.

V,size,D,J,DNA,CDR3
TRBV1,.,.,TRBJ2-7,TGCACCAGCAGCCAAGATGCATCTGGGGACAGACCTTTTTACGAGCAGTACTTC,CTSSQDASGDRPFYEQYF
TRBV28,.,.,TRBJ2-1,TGTGCCAGCAACGGGGGATCCCAGGGCCCCTACAATGAGCAGTTCTTC,CASNGGSQGPYNEQFF
TRBV19,.,TRBD2,TRBJ2-2,TGTGCCAGTAGTTACCCGAGCGGGGGTAACGGGGAGCTGTTTTTT,CASSYPSGGNGELFF
TRBV19,.,.,TRBJ1-1,TGTGCCAGTATCCGAGGGGGGGGAACTGAAGCTTTCTTT,CASIRGGGTEAFF
TRBV15,.,TRBD1,TRBJ1-4,TGTGCCACCAGCAGGGGACAGGGGGAGGTCGAAAAACTGTTTTTT,CATSRGQGEVEKLFF
TRBV4-3,.,TRBD2,TRBJ2-7,TGCGCCAGCAGCCAGGAGCGGGGACCCTACGAGCAGTACTTC,CASSQERGPYEQYF
TRBV7-9,.,.,TRBJ1-5,TGTGCCAGCAGTCCTCCGGGGGGGAATCAGCCCCAGCATTTT,CASSPPGGNQPQHF
TRBV10-1,.,TRBD1,TRBJ2-2,TGCGCCAGCAGTGAGTCAAGGACAGGGGGAAGTGGCGGGGAGCTGTTTTTT,CASSESRTGGSGGELFF
TRBV5-4,many,.,TRBJ2-2,TGTGCCAGCAGCTTGGCCGTAACAGTTCCCGGGGAGCTGTTTTTT,CASSLAVTVPGELFF
TRBV11-2,.,TRBD1,TRBJ1-4,TGTGCCAGCACCCTGGAGCGGGGGACAGGGGAGGGGATGTTTTTT,CASTLERGTGEGMFF
TRBV19,few,TRBD1,TRBJ2-1,TGTGCCAGTAGTTATTTGGGACAGGACTACAATGAGCAGTTCTTC,CASSYLGQDYNEQFF
TRBV28,.,.,TRBJ2-1,TGTGCCAGCAGTTCAGACTATTCCTACAATGAGCAGTTCTTC,CASSSDYSYNEQFF
TRBV2,once,TRBD1,TRBJ1-2,TGTGCCAGCAGTGAAGCGACAGGGTCCGGCTACACCTTC,CASSEATGSGYTF
TRBV5-1,.,.,TRBJ2-5,TGCGCCAGCAGCTTCGGCCAGGCCCAAGAGACCCAGTACTTC,CASSFGQAQETQYF
TRBV28,.,.,TRBJ1-5,TGTGCCAGCAGAGGGGCACGGACGGACAATCAGCCCCAGCATTTT,CASRGARTDNQPQHF
TRBV4-3,.,TRBD2,TRBJ2-3,TGCGCCAGCAGCCAGGCTACTAGCGGGAGCACAGATACGCAGTATTTT,CASSQATSGSTDTQYF
TRBV27,.,.,TRBJ1-4,TGTGCCAGCAGTTTGGCAGGGGAAAAACTGTTTTTT,CASSLAGEKLFF
TRBV6-6,.,.,TRBJ1-2,TGTGCCAGCAGTGGACAGACTATATATGGCTACACCTTC,CASSGQTIYGYTF
TRBV9,.,.,TRBJ2-1,TGTGCCAGCAGCGTGTCAGGTGGTCCCTACAATGAGCAGTTCTTC,CASSVSGGPYNEQFF
TRBV19,.,.,TRBJ2-7,TGTGCCAGTAGTATTCAGGGAGGAATCTACGAGCAGTACTTC,CASSIQGGIYEQYF
TRBV18,.,.,TRBJ1-4,TGTGCCAGCTCACCCGGACAGTCCAATGAAAAACTGTTTTTT,CASSPGQSNEKLFF
TRBV7-8,.,TRBD2,TRBJ2-3,TGTGCCAGCAGCCAAGGACTAGCGGGAGGCCGGGGAGGGACGCAGTATTTT,CASSQGLAGGRGGTQYF
TRBV2,.,.,TRBJ2-4,TGTGCCAGCAGTGACAGCAAAAACATTCAGTACTTC,CASSDSKNIQYF
TRBV7-2,.,TRBD2,TRBJ2-7,TGTGCCAGCGCGCGGGGTGCCGGGAGGGGCGAGCAGTACTTC,CASARGAGRGEQYF
TRBV7-9,.,TRBD1,TRBJ1-4,TGTTCCAGCAGCTCAATCGACAGGGGGCGCCTCGAAAAACTGTTTTTT,CSSSSIDRGRLEKLFF
TRBV27,.,TRBD1,TRBJ2-3,TGTGCCAGCAGTTTCCAGGGGGCTATCGCGCCTTCTACGCAGTATTTT,CASSFQGAIAPSTQYF
TRBV11-2,.,.,TRBJ1-1,TGTGCCAGCAGCTTAGTAGGGGCATTGAACACTGAAGCTTTCTTT,CASSLVGALNTEAFF
TRBV5-1,.,TRBD1,TRBJ1-2,TGCGCCAGCAGCTTGACGGGACAGGGGGCGATAGGCTACACCTTC,CASSLTGQGAIGYTF
TRBV29-1,.,TRBD1,TRBJ1-2,TGCAGCGTTCGGGACAGGGGGCGGTATGGCTACACCTTC,CSVRDRGRYGYTF
TRBV7-9,.,TRBD1,TRBJ2-5,TGTGCCAGCAGCAGGCGACAGGGAGAGCAAGAGACCCAGTACTTC,CASSRRQGEQETQYF
TRBV2,.,.,TRBJ2-2,TGTGCCAGCAGCGCACGACGGACAGATCTCACCGGGGAGCTGTTTTTT,CASSARRTDLTGELFF
TRBV28,once,.,TRBJ1-1,TGTGCCAGCACCCTGAGGGTAGGGGGCACTGAAGCTTTCTTT,CASTLRVGGTEAFF
TRBV6-4,.,TRBD2,TRBJ2-3,TGTGCCAGCAGTGACTCTAGCGGGGGAGTCACAGATACGCAGTATTTT,CASSDSSGGVTDTQYF
TRBV11-2,.,.,TRBJ2-7,TGTGCCAGCAGCTTAGACCGACAGGCTAACGAGCAGTACTTC,CASSLDRQANEQYF
TRBV7-4,few,.,TRBJ2-3,TGTGCCAGCAGCTTAGAATACAACTACAGCACAGATACGCAGTATTTT,CASSLEYNYSTDTQYF
TRBV28,.,TRBD2,TRBJ2-7,TGTGCCAGCAGTCCGAGCGGGAGTAGGTACGAGCAGTACTTC,CASSPSGSRYEQYF
TRBV27,.,TRBD1,TRBJ2-7,TGTGCCAGCAGTTTATCCCAGGGGGCGGTTGAGCAGTACTTC,CASSLSQGAVEQYF
TRBV7-2,.,.,TRBJ2-2,TGTGCCAGCAGCCGTCCCTTGCGCGGGGTCGGCAACACCGGGGAGCTGTTTTTT,CASSRPLRGVGNTGELFF
TRBV9,.,TRBD1,TRBJ1-1,TGTGCCAGCAGCGTCCGGGACAGGGATGAAGCTTTCTTT,CASSVRDRDEAFF
TRBV19,.,TRBD2,TRBJ2-1,TGTGCCAGTAGTGGGACCGGGGGGGCCTGGTACAATGAGCAGTTCTTC,CASSGTGGAWYNEQFF
TRBV19,.,.,TRBJ1-1,TGTGCCAGTAGTACATGGACAGACCCGAACACTGAAGCTTTCTTT,CASSTWTDPNTEAFF
TRBV5-1,once,.,TRBJ2-7,TGCGCCAGCAGCTCCACACGAGGTTCCTACGAGCAGTACTTC,CASSSTRGSYEQYF
TRBV4-1,once,TRBD1,TRBJ2-5,TGCGCCAGCAGCCAAGTTGACAGGGAAGAGACCCAGTACTTC,CASSQVDREETQYF
TRBV27,.,.,TRBJ1-1,TGTGCCAGCAGTTTAGGGCGGGCCACTGAAGCTTTCTTT,CASSLGRATEAFF
TRBV27,.,TRBD1,TRBJ1-1,TGTGCCAGCACTTCCTCGACACAGGGGGACACTGAAGCTTTCTTT,CASTSSTQGDTEAFF
TRBV5-4,.,TRBD2,TRBJ2-3,TGTGCCAGCAGCTTGGGGACTAGCGGGGGGACAGATACGCAGTATTTT,CASSLGTSGGTDTQYF
TRBV7-3,.,.,TRBJ1-2,TGTGCCAGCAGCTCCCGGCCAGGGGACTATGGCTACACCTTC,CASSSRPGDYGYTF
TRBV28,.,.,TRBJ2-5,TGTGCCAGCATGAGGGGGGGGCCTGAGACCCAGTACTTC,CASMRGGPETQYF
TRBV4-1,.,TRBD2,TRBJ2-7,TGCGCCAGCAGCCAGGGCCTAGCGGGACCGGTGGACTACGAGCAGTACTTC,CASSQGLAGPVDYEQYF
TRBV18,.,TRBD1,TRBJ1-5,TGTGCCAGCTCACCACTCCGGACAGGGGTAACCCGCAATCAGCCCCAGCATTTT,CASSPLRTGVTRNQPQHF
TRBV9,.,TRBD1,TRBJ1-1,TGTGCCAGCAGCGTAGTCCAAGCAGGGGGAGGTGAAGCTTTCTTT,CASSVVQAGGGEAFF
TRBV9,.,.,TRBJ2-5,TGTGCCAGCAGCGTATCAGGCTACCAAGAGACCCAGTACTTC,CASSVSGYQETQYF
TRBV11-2,.,.,TRBJ2-5,TGTGCCAGCAGCCCTAGCTCCACTCGGGAGACCCAGTACTTC,CASSPSSTRETQYF
TRBV19,.,TRBD1,TRBJ2-3,TGTGCCAGTAACAACAGGGGTACTAGCACAGATACGCAGTATTTT,CASNNRGTSTDTQYF
TRBV28,.,.,TRBJ1-5,TGTGCCAGCAGCCCTGGGGAGTATAATCAGCCCCAGCATTTT,CASSPGEYNQPQHF
TRBV4-1,.,.,TRBJ2-5,TGCGCCAGCAGCCGTGACCCGGGGGTAACGTTAGAGACCCAGTACTTC,CASSRDPGVTLETQYF
TRBV7-3,.,.,TRBJ2-7,TGTGCCAGCAGCTTAAGGCGGGTCCGCTTAAGCTCCTACGAGCAGTACTTC,CASSLRRVRLSSYEQYF